Each of the 9 T cell receptor beta chains below was sequenced from the same sample in a study of control samples from healthy donors and cancer patients. This table comes from immunoSEQ multiplex PCR, and its TCRdb copy is limited to in-frame clones, with some not included. The table records about 120,000 clones, about 95% of them present only once. The sample consisted of blood. These TCRs come from a man younger than 40 in good health.

The CDR3 DNA reads TGCGCCAGCAGCTTGGTGGCAGGTACCTCCCTCAATGAGCAGTTCTTC. It codes for CASSLVAGTSLNEQFF. The rearrangement links TRBV5-1 to TRBJ2-1; D gene ambiguous. CDR1 SGHRS and CDR2 YFSETQ come from the germline V gene. The CDR3 totals 16 residues. Trimming shortened V by 0 bases and J by 6 bases, and 16 bases separated the two germline ends.

This sequence joins TRBV11-3 and TRBJ2-2, with TRBD1 as a possible D gene (6 bases). Trimming stripped 5 bases from V and 4 bases from J, with 17 bases between. Germline lookup yields CDR1 SGHNT and CDR2 YENEEA. The CDR3 is made up of 16 amino acids. The CDR3 nucleotides are TGTGCCAGCAGCCCTCCCCAGGGGTGGGGCACCGGGGAGCTGTTTTTT. Its translation: CASSPPQGWGTGELFF.

The chain joins TRBV3-1 (or the pseudogene TRBV3-2) to TRBJ2-2; 9 bases map to TRBD2. Looked up from germline, CDR1 is LGHDT and CDR2 is YNNKEL (reference sequence). This CDR3 region has 19 residues. V shed 8 bases, J shed 1 base, and the junction held 17 bases outside the gene matches. CDR3: CASRQKDELSGGNTGELFF. The DNA of the CDR3 is TGTGCCAGCCGTCAGAAGGATGAACTTAGCGGGGGGAACACCGGGGAGCTGTTTTTT.

CDR3 DNA sequence: TGTGCCAGCAGTGAGAACACCGGGGAGCTGTTTTTT. Amino acid sequence: CASSENTGELFF. This chain links TRBV6-2 or TRBV6-3 with TRBJ2-2; D remains unclear. The V end lost 5 bases, the J end lost 1 base, and 2 bases lay between the germline ends. The CDR3 runs to 12 residues. Per the germline V gene, CDR1 is MNHEY and CDR2 is SVGEGT.

The J gene is TRBJ1-5, the V gene TRBV18; D gene ambiguous. The CDR3 totals 14 residues. V lost 2 bases and J 0 bases, leaving 5 bases between the germline ends. Germline V CDR1 and CDR2: KGHSH, LQKENI. The CDR3 region is CASSPGVSNQPQHF. The CDR3 bases are TGTGCCAGCTCACCAGGTGTTAGCAATCAGCCCCAGCATTTT.

The rearrangement uses TRBV13 and TRBJ2-4; D remains unclear. Germline loops: CDR1 PRHDT, CDR2 FYEKMQ (reference sequence). CDR3 size: 15 residues. Trimming pared 5 bases from V and 0 bases from J, leaving 11 bases between. In DNA, the CDR3 is TGTGCCAGCAGCAATTACAAGATAGCCAAAAACATTCAGTACTTC. This translates into CASSNYKIAKNIQYF.

This clone has just one count. The chain has TRBV6-5 and TRBJ2-1; tentatively, D is TRBD1 or TRBD2 (5 bases each). Deletions cut 1 base from V and 8 bases from J, with 12 bases between. CDR3 size: 14 residues. CDR1 and CDR2 (germline): MNHEY, SVGAGI. The CDR3 nucleotides are TGTGCCAGCAGTTACTATGGGGACGACTATGAGCAGTTCTTC. This sequence encodes CASSYYGDDYEQFF.

This rearrangement joins TRBV4-2 to TRBJ2-3, with 7 bases lining up with TRBD2. The CDR3 covers 18 residues. From germline, CDR1 is LGHNA and CDR2 YNFKEQ. With 2 bases clipped from V and 7 bases from J, the junction kept 18 bases outside the gene matches. The CDR3 is CASSQIRSSAGSRHTQYF. The CDR3 nucleotides are TGTGCCAGCAGCCAAATACGGTCCTCAGCGGGGAGCCGACATACGCAGTATTTT.

The chain is built from TRBV4-2 and TRBJ2-2; D uncertain. The CDR3 contains 17 residues. Trimming pared 4 bases from V and 4 bases from J, leaving 19 bases between. The germline V gene has CDR1 LGHNA and CDR2 YNFKEQ. CDR3: CASSPRRGNSITGELFF. The CDR3 region has the DNA TGTGCCAGCAGCCCCAGGAGAGGTAATTCTATCACCGGGGAGCTGTTTTTT.